The 4 T cell receptor beta chains in this list originate from one sample, sequenced in a study of CD8+ T cells in alopecia areata. Stated treatment: oral pan-JAK inhibitor, 5-10 mg twice daily. Following RNA extraction, reverse transcription yielded cDNA that acted as the sequencing template. The data were produced by immunoSEQ multiplex PCR, yet TCRdb's version contains in-frame clones alone and is incomplete. This sample yields about 200,000 clones, of which about three fifths are seen a single time; about 4.2% belongs to the top ten. The sample here was CD4+ T cells sorted from blood, taken at week 4, from a patient treated with tofacitinib. The receptors shown here come from a human donor with alopecia areata.

This clone came up a few times. The chain uses TRBV9 and TRBJ2-7; a possible D gene is TRBD1 (6 bases). The V gene lost 2 bases and the J gene lost 2 bases, with 14 bases spanning the gap. This CDR3 is 15 amino acids long. CDR1 and CDR2 (germline): SGDLS, YYNGEE. The CDR3 DNA reads TGTGCCAGCAGCGTCGATCCGGGACAAACCTACGAGCAGTACTTC. Protein product: CASSVDPGQTYEQYF.

The CDR3 sequence: CASSIRRGGEDEQFF. CDR3 bases: TGTGCCAGCAGCATTCGACGGGGGGGCGAAGATGAGCAGTTCTTC. V gene TRBV5-6 combines with J gene TRBJ2-1; 8 nucleotides agree with TRBD2. The CDR3 length is 15 residues. The trim removed 4 bases at V and 8 bases at J, leaving 11 bases unmatched. CDR1 is SGHDT, CDR2 YYEEEE, per germline.

The genes are TRBV29-1 and TRBJ1-2; D may be TRBD1 (6 bases). Trimming removed 6 bases at V and 2 bases at J, with 10 bases between. The length of the CDR3 is 12 residues. The V gene's germline CDR1 is SQVTM and CDR2 ANQGSEA. CDR3 DNA sequence: TGCAGCGTGGACAGAAACAACTATGGCTACACCTTC. Translating gives CSVDRNNYGYTF.

The rearrangement links TRBV29-1 to TRBJ2-3; D remains ambiguous. CDR3 length: 11 amino acids. CDR1 is SQVTM, CDR2 ANQGSEA, per germline. V lost 0 bases and J 8 bases, leaving 6 bases between the germline ends. In nucleotides, the CDR3 is TGCAGCGTTGAAGACCCGGGTACGCAGTATTTT. It encodes CSVEDPGTQYF.